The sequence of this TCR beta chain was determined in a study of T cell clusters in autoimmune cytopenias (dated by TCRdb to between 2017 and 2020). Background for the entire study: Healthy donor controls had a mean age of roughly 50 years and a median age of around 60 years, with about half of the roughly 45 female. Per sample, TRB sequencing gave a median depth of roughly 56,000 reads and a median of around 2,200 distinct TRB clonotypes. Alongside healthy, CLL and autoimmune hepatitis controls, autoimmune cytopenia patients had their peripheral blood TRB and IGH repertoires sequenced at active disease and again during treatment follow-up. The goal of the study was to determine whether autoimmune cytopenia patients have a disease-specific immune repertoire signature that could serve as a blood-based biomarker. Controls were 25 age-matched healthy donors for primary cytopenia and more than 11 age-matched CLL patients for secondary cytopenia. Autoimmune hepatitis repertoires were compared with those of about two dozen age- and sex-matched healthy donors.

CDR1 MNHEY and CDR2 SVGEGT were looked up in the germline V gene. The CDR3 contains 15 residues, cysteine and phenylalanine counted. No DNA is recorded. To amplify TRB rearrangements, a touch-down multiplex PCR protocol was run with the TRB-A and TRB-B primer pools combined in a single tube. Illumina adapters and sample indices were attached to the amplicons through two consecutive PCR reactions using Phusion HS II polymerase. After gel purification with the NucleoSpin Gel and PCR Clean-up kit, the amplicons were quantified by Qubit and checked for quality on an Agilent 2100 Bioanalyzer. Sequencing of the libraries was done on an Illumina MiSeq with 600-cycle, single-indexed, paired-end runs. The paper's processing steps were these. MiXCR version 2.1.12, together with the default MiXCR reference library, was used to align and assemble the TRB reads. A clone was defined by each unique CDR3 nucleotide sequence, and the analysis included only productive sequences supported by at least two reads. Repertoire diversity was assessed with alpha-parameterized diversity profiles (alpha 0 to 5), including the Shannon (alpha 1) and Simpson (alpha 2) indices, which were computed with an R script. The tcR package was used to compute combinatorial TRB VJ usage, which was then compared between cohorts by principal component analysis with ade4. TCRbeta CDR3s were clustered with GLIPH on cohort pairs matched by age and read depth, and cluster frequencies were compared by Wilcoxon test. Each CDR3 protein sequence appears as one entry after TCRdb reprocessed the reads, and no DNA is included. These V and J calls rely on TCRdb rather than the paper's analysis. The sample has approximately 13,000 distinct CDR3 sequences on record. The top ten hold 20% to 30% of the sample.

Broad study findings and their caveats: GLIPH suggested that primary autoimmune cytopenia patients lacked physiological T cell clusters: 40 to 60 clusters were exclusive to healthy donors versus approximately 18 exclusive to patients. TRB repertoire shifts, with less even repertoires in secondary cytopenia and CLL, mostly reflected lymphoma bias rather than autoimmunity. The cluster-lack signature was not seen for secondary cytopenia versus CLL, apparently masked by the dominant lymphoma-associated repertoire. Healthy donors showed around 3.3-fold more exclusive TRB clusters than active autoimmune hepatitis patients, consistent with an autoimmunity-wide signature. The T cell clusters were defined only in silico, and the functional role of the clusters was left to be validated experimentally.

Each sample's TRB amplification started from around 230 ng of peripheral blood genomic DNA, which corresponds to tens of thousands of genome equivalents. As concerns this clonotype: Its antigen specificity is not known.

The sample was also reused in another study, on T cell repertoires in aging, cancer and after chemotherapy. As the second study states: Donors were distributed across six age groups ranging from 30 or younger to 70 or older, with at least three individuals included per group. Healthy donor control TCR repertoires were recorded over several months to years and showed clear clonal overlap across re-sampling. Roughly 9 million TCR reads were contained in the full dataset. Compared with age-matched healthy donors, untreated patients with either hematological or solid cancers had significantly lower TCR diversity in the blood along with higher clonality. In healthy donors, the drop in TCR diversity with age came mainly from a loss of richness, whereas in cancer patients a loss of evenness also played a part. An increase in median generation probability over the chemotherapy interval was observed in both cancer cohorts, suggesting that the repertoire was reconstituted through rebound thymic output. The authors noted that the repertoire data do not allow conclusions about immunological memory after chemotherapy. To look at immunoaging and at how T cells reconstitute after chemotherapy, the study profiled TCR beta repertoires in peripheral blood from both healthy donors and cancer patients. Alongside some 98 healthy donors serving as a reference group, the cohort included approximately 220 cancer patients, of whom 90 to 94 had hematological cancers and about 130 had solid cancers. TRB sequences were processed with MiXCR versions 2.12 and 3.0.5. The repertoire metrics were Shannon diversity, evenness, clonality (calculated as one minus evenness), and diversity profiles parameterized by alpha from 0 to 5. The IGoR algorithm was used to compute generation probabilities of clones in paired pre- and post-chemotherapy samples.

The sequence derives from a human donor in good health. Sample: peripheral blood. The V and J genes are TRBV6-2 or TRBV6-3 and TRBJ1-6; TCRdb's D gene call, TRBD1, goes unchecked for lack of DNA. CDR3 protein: CASSLGTGYNSPLHF.